The 25 T cell receptor beta chains reported below all come from one sample, sequenced in a study of T cell repertoires in cytomegalovirus infection. TCRdb independently ran MiXCR on the reads; one entry per CDR3 protein. The sample gives some 130,000 distinct CDR3 sequences, roughly 9% of which show up once; 10% is in the top ten. The source material was PBMCs. All receptors come from a human donor in good health (CMV status not recorded). Some clones in this sample may be carry-over from other donors' samples.

This clonotype was counted many times. This chain connects TRBV6-6 to TRBJ1-2; possible D gene TRBD1, 5 bases. Germline V CDR1 and CDR2: MNHNY, SVGAGI (reference sequence). The CDR3 runs 17 residues. The V gene lost 0 bases and the J gene lost 5 bases, with 19 bases spanning the gap. CDR3 amino acids: CASSYSRMEGMYYGYTF. The CDR3 nucleotides read TGTGCCAGCAGTTACTCGAGGATGGAGGGGATGTATTATGGCTACACCTTC.

This clonotype appeared many times. This sequence joins TRBV7-2 and TRBJ2-5; tentatively, D is TRBD2 (5 bases). This CDR3 has 14 amino acids. Trimming removed 7 bases from V and 2 bases from J, with 14 bases in between. Germline V lookup: CDR1 SGHTA, CDR2 FQGNSA. CDR3 nucleotide sequence: TGTGCCAGCAATAGATGGACGGGACAAGAGACCCAGTACTTC. This translates into CASNRWTGQETQYF.

This clonotype was detected ten times or more. The V gene is TRBV25-1, the J gene TRBJ1-1; a weak D match, TRBD1 (6 bases). Trimming removed 2 bases from V and 4 bases from J, with 8 bases in between. Per the germline V gene, CDR1 is MGHDK and CDR2 is SYGVNS. The CDR3 contains 13 residues. CDR3 loop: CASSEGGLTEAFF. The DNA for the CDR3 is TGTGCCAGCAGTGAAGGGGGGCTCACTGAAGCTTTCTTT.

This clonotype was counted at least ten times. The chain has TRBV7-2 and TRBJ2-1; D is perhaps TRBD1 or TRBD2 (6 bases each). Germline assignment: CDR1 SGHTA and CDR2 FQGNSA. V was shortened by 5 bases and J by 8 bases, with 16 bases between the two germline ends. The CDR3 consists of 14 residues. CDR3: CASSPRMRGDEQFF. The DNA for the CDR3 is TGTGCCAGCAGCCCACGAATGAGGGGGGATGAGCAGTTCTTC.

This clonotype was seen at least ten times. This chain connects TRBV7-2 to TRBJ2-5; possibly TRBD1 for D (6 bases). The CDR3 is made up of 13 amino acids. Trimming pared 5 bases from V and 6 bases from J, leaving 13 bases between. Germline V gene sequence: CDR1 SGHTA, CDR2 FQGNSA. Here the CDR3 reads CASSAVGAKTQYF. The CDR3 DNA reads as TGTGCCAGCAGCGCCGTGGGGGCCAAGACCCAGTACTTC.

This clonotype was recorded many times. The chain uses TRBV7-6 and TRBJ1-5; unclear D gene. In germline, CDR1 is SGHVS, CDR2 FNYEAQ. The CDR3 spans 15 residues. Trimming cost V 0 bases and J 2 bases, with 8 bases left between them. The CDR3 spells CASSLAGFGNQPQHF. CDR3 nucleotides: TGTGCCAGCAGCTTAGCCGGGTTTGGCAATCAGCCCCAGCATTTT.

This clonotype was seen ten or more times. The rearrangement uses TRBV7-2 and TRBJ2-3; the D is unclear. Between the trimmed V and J ends, which lost 6 bases and 6 bases, there was a span of 7 bases. The CDR3 has 11 amino acids. Germline V lookup: CDR1 SGHTA, CDR2 FQGNSA. CDR3 sequence (DNA): TGTGCCAGCAGGCGTGGGGATACGCAGTATTTT. Amino acid sequence: CASRRGDTQYF.

This clonotype has ten or more counts. The chain employs TRBV20-1 and TRBJ1-4; D gene ambiguous. Trimming cost V 5 bases and J 7 bases, with 11 bases left between them. The CDR3 consists of 12 residues. Germline CDR1 is DFQATT and CDR2 is SNEGSKA (reference sequence). The DNA for the CDR3 is TGCAGTGCTCTTTCCTTGGGTGAAAAACTGTTTTTT. As protein: CSALSLGEKLFF.

This clonotype was detected many times. The V call is TRBV7-2, the J call TRBJ1-2, with D uncertain. CDR3 length: 12 residues. With 5 bases removed from V and 7 bases from J, the gap between germline ends came to 11 bases. The germline V gene encodes CDR1 SGHTA and CDR2 FQGNSA. CDR3 amino acids: CASSPPEGGYTF. CDR3 DNA sequence: TGTGCCAGCAGCCCTCCGGAGGGTGGCTACACCTTC.

The CDR3 DNA is TGTGCCAGCACCGTCAGAGACGGAGGTGGATCACCCCTCCACTTT. Amino acid sequence: CASTVRDGGGSPLHF. V usage is TRBV2 and J usage is TRBJ1-6; D is unclear. The CDR3 sequence is 15 residues long. Trimming removed 7 bases from V and 10 bases from J, with 20 bases in between. Germline lookup yields CDR1 SNHLY and CDR2 FYNNEI.

This clonotype has more than one count but fewer than ten. The chain carries TRBV19 and TRBJ2-2; D call uncertain. The germline V and J ends were trimmed by 3 bases and 1 base, with 6 bases remaining between them. The CDR3 has 14 residues. The germline V gene has CDR1 LNHDA and CDR2 SQIVND (reference sequence). CDR3 loop: CASSIRQNTGELFF. The CDR3 region has the DNA TGTGCCAGTAGTATCCGGCAGAACACCGGGGAGCTGTTTTTT.

CDR3 residues: CASSLTGTEITGELFF. Here the CDR3 DNA reads TGTGCCAGCAGCTTAACCGGGACTGAAATCACCGGGGAGCTGTTTTTT. The chain uses TRBV11-2 and TRBJ2-2; tentative D call: TRBD2 (6 bases). The CDR3 has 16 amino acids. Germline CDR1 is SGHAT and CDR2 is FQNNGV. The V end lost 2 bases, the J end lost 4 bases, and 14 bases lay between the germline ends.

This clonotype was observed many times. The rearrangement joins TRBV12-5 to TRBJ1-4; D call uncertain. V dropped 3 bases and J dropped 8 bases, with 25 bases sitting between them. CDR1 LGHNT and CDR2 FRNRAP come from the germline V gene. The CDR3 has 18 amino acids. CDR3 amino acids: CASGFLLRIRPSEEKLFF. CDR3 nucleotide sequence: TGTGCTAGTGGTTTTCTCCTTCGAATTCGGCCCTCCGAGGAAAAACTGTTTTTT. The whole variable domain, filled in from reference TRBV12-5 and TRBJ1-4, reads DARVTQTPRHKVTEMGQEVTMRCQPILGHNTVFWYRQTMMQGLELLAYFRNRAPLDDSGMPKDRFSAEMPDATLATLKIQPSEPRDSAVYFCASGFLLRIRPSEEKLFFGSGTQLSVL.

This clonotype showed up many times. The V gene is TRBV7-3, the J gene TRBJ2-1; 8 nucleotides line up with TRBD1. The trim removed 4 bases at V and 6 bases at J, leaving 8 bases unmatched. Looked up from germline, CDR1 is SGHTA and CDR2 is FQGTGA. The CDR3 runs 15 residues. This CDR3 is CASSSRDRGGNEQFF. The CDR3 DNA follows: TGTGCCAGCAGCTCCCGCGACAGGGGTGGCAATGAGCAGTTCTTC.

This clonotype was found a few times. The chain is built from TRBV28 and TRBJ2-6; D is perhaps TRBD1 (6 bases). The germline V and J ends were trimmed by 7 bases and 4 bases, with 14 bases remaining between them. This CDR3 is 15 amino acids long. From germline, CDR1 is MDHEN and CDR2 SYDVKM. The CDR3 spells CASTRAGVGANVLTF. The CDR3 DNA reads TGTGCCAGCACCCGCGCAGGGGTAGGGGCCAACGTCCTGACTTTC.

The table lists this clonotype with many counts. This rearrangement joins TRBV7-2 to TRBJ2-1; 8 bases are shared with TRBD2. The length of the CDR3 is 12 residues. The J segment lost 12 bases and the V segment lost 5 bases, leaving 6 bases of the junction unmatched. Germline CDR1 SGHTA, CDR2 FQGNSA. CDR3 coding DNA: TGTGCCAGCAGCATCCGAAGCGGGGGGCAGTTCTTC. Translated, it gives CASSIRSGGQFF.

Ten or more counts support this clonotype. The genes are TRBV7-3 and TRBJ2-1, with 10 bases that match TRBD2. This CDR3 is 14 amino acids long. The trim removed 2 bases at V and 7 bases at J, leaving 2 bases unmatched. Germline CDR1 SGHTA, CDR2 FQGTGA. The CDR3 DNA is TGTGCCAGCAGCTTACTAGCGGGGGTGAATGAGCAGTTCTTC. It codes for CASSLLAGVNEQFF.

This clonotype appeared many times. The chain joins TRBV7-2 to TRBJ2-1; 11 bases line up with TRBD2. J was trimmed by 4 bases and V by 1 base; bases with no gene match: 3. Germline V gene data show CDR1 as SGHTA and CDR2 as FQGNSA. The CDR3 has 16 residues. The CDR3 nucleotides are TGTGCCAGCAGCTTAGTAAGGACTAGCGGGTACAATGAGCAGTTCTTC. Translating gives CASSLVRTSGYNEQFF.

The table lists this clonotype with many counts. In DNA, the CDR3 is TGCAGCGTTGTTTATCTAGCGGGGGATACCCCCACAGATACGCAGTATTTT. Encoded protein: CSVVYLAGDTPTDTQYF. The V and J genes are TRBV29-1 and TRBJ2-3, with 10 bases lining up with TRBD2. J lost 2 bases, V lost 4 bases, and 12 bases had no gene match. Germline CDR1 SQVTM, CDR2 ANQGSEA. This CDR3 spans 17 amino acids.

This clonotype was detected many times. The chain couples TRBV7-2 to TRBJ2-5, with D unclear. The CDR3 consists of 16 residues. Germline CDR1 is SGHTA and CDR2 is FQGNSA. V dropped 1 base and J dropped 5 bases, with 17 bases sitting between them. Written as DNA, the CDR3 is TGTGCCAGCAGCTTAGTCCCCGGACGGATTGGGGAGACCCAGTACTTC. This encodes CASSLVPGRIGETQYF.

There are many counts of this clonotype. The V call is TRBV20-1, the J call TRBJ1-1; TRBD1 aligns across 10 bases. Trimming at V came to 5 bases and at J to 5 bases, leaving 17 bases not matched to a gene. CDR3 length: 17 residues. Germline V gives CDR1 DFQATT, CDR2 SNEGSKA (reference sequence). The CDR3 DNA follows: TGCAGTGCTGACCGGGACAGGGGCACTCTTATGCTAACTGAAGCTTTCTTT. It is translated as CSADRDRGTLMLTEAFF.

This clonotype was found many times. CDR3 sequence reads: CSVPAWGLANTGELFF. The CDR3, as DNA: TGCAGCGTTCCTGCCTGGGGACTAGCTAACACCGGGGAGCTGTTTTTT. The V call is TRBV29-1, the J call TRBJ2-2, with TRBD2 identical over 9 bases. Germline V gene lookup returns CDR1 SQVTM and CDR2 ANQGSEA. V trimming: 5 bases; J trimming: 2 bases; junction bases outside the gene matches: 9. This CDR3 is 16 amino acids long.

This clonotype was recorded many times. This CDR3 reads CASHTRGGTEAFF. The CDR3 nucleotides are TGTGCCAGTCATACGAGGGGGGGCACTGAAGCTTTCTTT. This rearrangement joins TRBV2 to TRBJ1-1; D perhaps matches TRBD1 (6 bases). The CDR3 consists of 13 residues. Germline V gives CDR1 SNHLY, CDR2 FYNNEI. Trimming stripped 9 bases from V and 4 bases from J, with 15 bases between.

This clonotype turned up a few times. The chain recombines TRBV7-8 with TRBJ2-1; D is ambiguous. The V gene's germline CDR1 is SGHVS and CDR2 FQNEAQ. The CDR3 consists of 15 residues. Trimming stripped 0 bases from V and 4 bases from J, with 10 bases between. The CDR3 spells CASSLASRQYNEQFF. The CDR3 nucleotides are TGTGCCAGCAGCTTAGCAAGTCGGCAGTACAATGAGCAGTTCTTC.

This clonotype was seen repeatedly, ten times or more. CDR3 region: CASSVGAGGDYGYTF. DNA for the CDR3: TGTGCCAGCAGCGTAGGGGCCGGAGGAGACTATGGCTACACCTTC. V usage is TRBV9 and J usage is TRBJ1-2; D ambiguous. Trimming took 0 bases from V and 3 from J, leaving 12 bases between them. Germline lookup yields CDR1 SGDLS and CDR2 YYNGEE. This CDR3 has 15 residues.